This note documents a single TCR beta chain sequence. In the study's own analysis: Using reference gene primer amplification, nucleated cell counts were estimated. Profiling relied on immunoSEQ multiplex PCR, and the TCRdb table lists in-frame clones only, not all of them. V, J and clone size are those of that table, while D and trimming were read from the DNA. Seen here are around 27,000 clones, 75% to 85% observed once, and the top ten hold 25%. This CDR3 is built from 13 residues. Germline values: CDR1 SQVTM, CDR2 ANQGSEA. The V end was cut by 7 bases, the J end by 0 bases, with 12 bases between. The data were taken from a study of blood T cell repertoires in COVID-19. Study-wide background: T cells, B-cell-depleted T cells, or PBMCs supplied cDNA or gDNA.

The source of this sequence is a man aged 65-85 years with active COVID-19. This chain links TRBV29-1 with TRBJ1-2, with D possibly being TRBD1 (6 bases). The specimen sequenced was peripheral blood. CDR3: CSARQETNYGYTF. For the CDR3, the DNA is TGCAGCGCTCGACAGGAGACTAACTATGGCTACACCTTC.